The 14 T cell receptor beta chains listed next were all sequenced from one sample in a study of PD-1 blockade in classical Hodgkin lymphoma. Data came from immunoSEQ multiplex PCR; TCRdb stores just in-frame clones and leaves some out. The sample consists of around 65,000 clones, around 89% of them appearing once. Each patient experienced a relapse that followed autologous stem cell transplantation, and brentuximab vedotin exposure varied. The sequenced sample was peripheral blood mononuclear cells (PBMCs), obtained at baseline. Source of these receptors: a human donor with classical Hodgkin lymphoma.

V and J are TRBV30 and TRBJ2-1; 14 bases are a match to TRBD2. V shed 3 bases, J shed 9 bases, and the junction held 7 bases outside the gene matches. Germline V gene lookup returns CDR1 GTSNPN and CDR2 SVGIG (reference sequence). This CDR3 has 15 amino acids. CDR3 sequence: CAWSDGLAGGIEQFF. The CDR3 DNA reads TGTGCCTGGAGCGACGGACTAGCGGGGGGTATTGAGCAGTTCTTC.

V gene TRBV27 combines with J gene TRBJ1-1, with no clear D. Between the trimmed V and J ends, which lost 2 bases and 1 base, there was a span of 17 bases. From germline, CDR1 is MNHEY and CDR2 SMNVEV (reference sequence). This CDR3 is 17 amino acids long. As DNA, the CDR3 is TGTGCCAGCAGTTTAGATCGTCTCGGACTTCAGAACACTGAAGCTTTCTTT. Its protein is CASSLDRLGLQNTEAFF.

The genes are TRBV2 and TRBJ1-2, with D possibly being TRBD1 (5 bases). Trimming removed 9 bases at V and 1 base at J, with 9 bases between. Germline V lookup: CDR1 SNHLY, CDR2 FYNNEI. This CDR3 spans 12 amino acids. Written as DNA, the CDR3 is TGTGCCAGGAGACAGATTAACTATGGCTACACCTTC. It encodes CARRQINYGYTF.

This chain links TRBV19 with TRBJ2-7, with D possibly TRBD1 on 5 matching bases. This CDR3 is built from 14 residues. With 5 bases removed from V and 1 base from J, the gap between germline ends came to 12 bases. Germline CDR1 is LNHDA and CDR2 is SQIVND (reference sequence). The CDR3 DNA is TGTGCCAGTAGTCCCCAGACAGAGTCCTACGAGCAGTACTTC. Translation gives CASSPQTESYEQYF.

The chain employs TRBV19 and TRBJ2-4; a possible D gene is TRBD1 (6 bases). Trimming removed 4 bases at V and 1 base at J, with 14 bases between. The germline CDR1 and CDR2 sequences are LNHDA and SQIVND (reference sequence). This CDR3 is 16 amino acids long. In nucleotides, the CDR3 is TGTGCCAGTAGTACATATAGGGGGAAGGCCAAAAACATTCAGTACTTC. It yields the protein CASSTYRGKAKNIQYF. Complete variable domain (other parts from reference TRBV19 and TRBJ2-4): DGGITQSPKYLFRKEGQNVTLSCEQNLNHDAMYWYRQDPGQGLRLIYYSQIVNDFQKGDIAEGYSVSREKKESFPLTVTSAQKNPTAFYLCASSTYRGKAKNIQYFGAGTRLSVL.

V is TRBV6-5 and J is TRBJ2-7; D not certain. CDR3 size: 14 residues. The V and J ends lost 0 bases and 0 bases respectively, with 6 bases between them. Germline-derived CDR1 and CDR2 are MNHEY and SVGAGI. The CDR3 sequence: CASSYSPVSYEQYF. CDR3 nucleotides: TGTGCCAGCAGTTACTCGCCCGTCTCCTACGAGCAGTACTTC.

There are a few counts of this clone. The V gene is TRBV19, the J gene TRBJ1-5; no reliable D call. CDR1 is LNHDA, CDR2 SQIVND, per germline (reference sequence). V lost 0 bases and J lost 0, with 12 bases in between. The CDR3 is 17 residues long. For the CDR3, the DNA is TGTGCCAGTAGTATAGATCTATCCGCAGGTAGCAATCAGCCCCAGCATTTT. It yields the protein CASSIDLSAGSNQPQHF.

This chain connects TRBV7-9 to TRBJ2-7, with 8 bases that match TRBD1. The V and J ends lost 2 bases and 4 bases, in that order; junction bases with no gene match: 7. The germline V gene has CDR1 SEHNR and CDR2 FQNEAQ (reference sequence). The CDR3 has 15 residues. The DNA for the CDR3 is TGTGCCAGCAGCTTATTCAGGACAGGGTTTTACGAGCAGTACTTC. Amino acids: CASSLFRTGFYEQYF.

The J gene is TRBJ1-5, the V gene TRBV7-2; D remains ambiguous. CDR1 and CDR2 (germline): SGHTA, FQGNSA. The CDR3 extends over 13 amino acids. Trimming took 2 bases from V and 9 from J, leaving 11 bases between them. The CDR3 bases are TGTGCCAGCAGCTTAAACGGGGAGGGGCCCCAGCATTTT. This encodes CASSLNGEGPQHF. Filled out from reference TRBV7-2 and TRBJ1-5, the complete variable domain reads GAGVSQSPSNKVTEKGKDVELRCDPISGHTALYWYRQSLGQGLEFLIYFQGNSAPDKSGLPSDRFSAERTGGSVSTLTIQRTQQEDSAVYLCASSLNGEGPQHFGDGTRLSIL.

The chain uses TRBV7-2 and TRBJ2-7, with a possible D match to TRBD1 (6 bases). V was cut by 1 base and J by 7 bases, with 11 bases left in between. Germline V gene data show CDR1 as SGHTA and CDR2 as FQGNSA. The CDR3 extends over 13 amino acids. CDR3 region: CASSLGPRGEQYF. CDR3 DNA: TGTGCCAGCAGCTTAGGCCCTAGGGGGGAGCAGTACTTC.

This chain connects TRBV7-3 to TRBJ1-1; a weak D match, TRBD1 (5 bases). This CDR3 is built from 16 residues. Trimming stripped 4 bases from V and 4 bases from J, with 19 bases between. Germline values: CDR1 SGHTA, CDR2 FQGTGA. CDR3 coding DNA: TGTGCCAGCAGCTCCCTTCGCAGGGTCGATTTCACTGAAGCTTTCTTT. Its translation is CASSSLRRVDFTEAFF. Filled out from reference TRBV7-3 and TRBJ1-1, the complete variable domain reads GAGVSQTPSNKVTEKGKYVELRCDPISGHTALYWYRQSLGQGPEFLIYFQGTGAADDSGLPNDRFFAVRPEGSVSTLKIQRTERGDSAVYLCASSSLRRVDFTEAFFGQGTRLTVV.

The chain is built from TRBV7-8 and TRBJ1-1, with 10 bases fitting TRBD1. Trimming removed 10 bases from V and 3 bases from J; junction bases left unmatched: 8. This CDR3 comprises 14 residues. Germline-derived CDR1 and CDR2 are SGHVS and FQNEAQ. The CDR3 bases are TGTGCCATAGGGACAGGGGTGGTCCACACTGAAGCTTTCTTT. Protein sequence: CAIGTGVVHTEAFF.

V gene TRBV7-2 combines with J gene TRBJ2-5, with D unresolved. In germline, CDR1 is SGHTA, CDR2 FQGNSA. With 4 bases removed from V and 3 bases from J, the gap between germline ends came to 9 bases. This CDR3 is 13 amino acids long. The CDR3 loop is CASSYRWEETQYF. The DNA for the CDR3 is TGTGCCAGCAGCTACCGGTGGGAAGAGACCCAGTACTTC. Variable domain in full (rest from reference TRBV7-2 and TRBJ2-5): GAGVSQSPSNKVTEKGKDVELRCDPISGHTALYWYRQSLGQGLEFLIYFQGNSAPDKSGLPSDRFSAERTGGSVSTLTIQRTQQEDSAVYLCASSYRWEETQYFGPGTRLLVL.

CDR3 in amino acids: CASGGTSGTYEQYF. The CDR3 DNA is TGTGCCAGCGGGGGGACTAGCGGGACCTACGAGCAGTACTTC. The chain recombines TRBV6-5 with TRBJ2-7; 13 nucleotides agree with TRBD2. J was trimmed by 2 bases and V by 8 bases; bases with no gene match: 3. In germline, CDR1 is MNHEY, CDR2 SVGAGI. The CDR3 runs 14 residues.